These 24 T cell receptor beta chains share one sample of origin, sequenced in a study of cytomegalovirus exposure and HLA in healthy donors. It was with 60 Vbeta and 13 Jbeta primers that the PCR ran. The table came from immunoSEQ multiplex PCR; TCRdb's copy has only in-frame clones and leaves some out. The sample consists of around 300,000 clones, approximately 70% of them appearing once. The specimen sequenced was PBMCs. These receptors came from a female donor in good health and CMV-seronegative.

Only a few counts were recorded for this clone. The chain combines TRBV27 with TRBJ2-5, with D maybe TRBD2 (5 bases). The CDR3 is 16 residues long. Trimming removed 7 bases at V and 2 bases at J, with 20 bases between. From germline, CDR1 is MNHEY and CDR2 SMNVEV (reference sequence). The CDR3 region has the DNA TGTGCCAGCATCTCGGGTCCGGACTCCGAACAAGAGACCCAGTACTTC. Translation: CASISGPDSEQETQYF.

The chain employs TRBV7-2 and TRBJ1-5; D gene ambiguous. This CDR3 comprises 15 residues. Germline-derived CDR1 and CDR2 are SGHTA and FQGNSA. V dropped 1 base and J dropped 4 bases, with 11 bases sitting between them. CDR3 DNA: TGTGCCAGCAGCTTAGTCACCGCGGCGAATCAGCCCCAGCATTTT. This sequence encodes CASSLVTAANQPQHF.

The CDR3 DNA reads TGTGCCAGCCATCCAGGGACAGGATACGAGCAGTACTTC. Protein product: CASHPGTGYEQYF. V gene TRBV18 combines with J gene TRBJ2-5; 8 bases align to TRBD1. With the DNA end fitting TRBJ2-7 better, the J assignment may be wrong. CDR1 and CDR2 from the germline V gene are KGHSH and LQKENI. The length of the CDR3 is 13 residues.

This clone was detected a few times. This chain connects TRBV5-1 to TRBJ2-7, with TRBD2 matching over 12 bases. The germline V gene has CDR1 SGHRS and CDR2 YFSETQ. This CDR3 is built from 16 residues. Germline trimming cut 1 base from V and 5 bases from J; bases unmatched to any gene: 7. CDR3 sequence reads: CASSLTLAGGWDEQYF. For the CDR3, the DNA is TGCGCCAGCAGCTTGACCCTAGCGGGAGGGTGGGACGAGCAGTACTTC.

The CDR3 DNA reads TGTGCCAGCAGCCCATTAGTAGTAGAGGGGGGGACAGATACGCAGTATTTT. Its protein is CASSPLVVEGGTDTQYF. V and J are TRBV27 and TRBJ2-3; a weak D match, TRBD2 (7 bases). The germline CDR1 and CDR2 sequences are MNHEY and SMNVEV (reference sequence). Trimming stripped 6 bases from V and 3 bases from J, with 22 bases between. The CDR3 totals 17 residues.

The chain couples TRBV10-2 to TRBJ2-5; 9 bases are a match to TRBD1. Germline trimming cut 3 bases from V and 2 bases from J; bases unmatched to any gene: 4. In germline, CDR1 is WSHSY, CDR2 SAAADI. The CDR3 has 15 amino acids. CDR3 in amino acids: CASSDQDRGQETQYF. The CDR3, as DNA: TGCGCCAGCAGTGACCAAGACAGGGGGCAAGAGACCCAGTACTTC.

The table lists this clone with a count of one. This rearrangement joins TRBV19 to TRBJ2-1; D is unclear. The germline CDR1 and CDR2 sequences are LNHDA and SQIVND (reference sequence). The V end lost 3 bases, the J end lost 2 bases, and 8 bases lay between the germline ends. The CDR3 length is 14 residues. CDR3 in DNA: TGTGCCAGTAGTATTATCTATACCTACAATGAGCAGTTCTTC. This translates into CASSIIYTYNEQFF.

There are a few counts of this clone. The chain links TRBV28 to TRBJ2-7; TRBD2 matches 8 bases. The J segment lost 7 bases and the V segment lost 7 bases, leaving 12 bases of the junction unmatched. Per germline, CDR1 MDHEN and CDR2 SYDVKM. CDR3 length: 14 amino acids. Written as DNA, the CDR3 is TGTGCCAGCACAAAGGCGGGGGGCCTCAGAGAGCAGTACTTC. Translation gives CASTKAGGLREQYF.

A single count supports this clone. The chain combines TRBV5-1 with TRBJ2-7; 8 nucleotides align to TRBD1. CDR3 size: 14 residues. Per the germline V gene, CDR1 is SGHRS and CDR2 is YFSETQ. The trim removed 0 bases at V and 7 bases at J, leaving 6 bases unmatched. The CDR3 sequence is CASSLAPGGWEQYF. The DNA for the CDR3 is TGCGCCAGCAGCTTGGCTCCAGGGGGCTGGGAGCAGTACTTC.

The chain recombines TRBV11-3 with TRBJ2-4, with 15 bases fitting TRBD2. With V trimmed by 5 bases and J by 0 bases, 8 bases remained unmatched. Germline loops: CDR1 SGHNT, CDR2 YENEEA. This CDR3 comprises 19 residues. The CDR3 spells CASSLGLAGGPIAKNIQYF. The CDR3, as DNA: TGTGCCAGCAGCCTAGGACTAGCGGGAGGGCCGATAGCCAAAAACATTCAGTACTTC.

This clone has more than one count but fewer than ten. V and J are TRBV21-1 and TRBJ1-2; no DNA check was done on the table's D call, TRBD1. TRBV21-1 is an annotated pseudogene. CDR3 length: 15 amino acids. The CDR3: CASSPQDRRRDGYTF. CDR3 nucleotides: TGTGCCAGCAGCCCCCAAGACAGGCGCAGGGATGGCTACACCTTC.

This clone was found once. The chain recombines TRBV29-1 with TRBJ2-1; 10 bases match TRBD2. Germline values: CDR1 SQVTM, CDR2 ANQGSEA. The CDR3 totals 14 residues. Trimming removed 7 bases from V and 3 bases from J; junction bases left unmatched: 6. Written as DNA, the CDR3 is TGCAGCGGCGCCGGACTAGCGGACTACAATGAGCAGTTCTTC. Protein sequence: CSGAGLADYNEQFF.

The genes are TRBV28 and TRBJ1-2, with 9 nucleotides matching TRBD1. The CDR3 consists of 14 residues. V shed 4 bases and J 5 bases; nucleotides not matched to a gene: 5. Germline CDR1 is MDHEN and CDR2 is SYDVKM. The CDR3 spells CASSSTGGSYGYTF. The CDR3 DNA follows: TGTGCCAGCAGTTCAACAGGGGGCTCGTATGGCTACACCTTC.

The CDR3 loop reads CASSLRYVPRGRTDTQYF. Written as DNA, the CDR3 is TGTGCCAGCAGTTTGCGATACGTGCCCAGGGGGCGAACAGATACGCAGTATTTT. The chain combines TRBV27 with TRBJ2-3, with TRBD1 matching 8 bases. Germline-derived CDR1 and CDR2 are MNHEY and SMNVEV (reference sequence). V dropped 3 bases and J dropped 3; count of bases not matched to a gene: 14. The CDR3 is 18 residues long.

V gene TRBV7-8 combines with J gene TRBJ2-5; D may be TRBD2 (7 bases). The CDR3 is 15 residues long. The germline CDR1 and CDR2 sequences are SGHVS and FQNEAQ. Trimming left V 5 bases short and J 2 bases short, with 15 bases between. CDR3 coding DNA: TGTGCCAGCAGCCAACAGGGAGGGAGGCAAGAGACCCAGTACTTC. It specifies CASSQQGGRQETQYF.

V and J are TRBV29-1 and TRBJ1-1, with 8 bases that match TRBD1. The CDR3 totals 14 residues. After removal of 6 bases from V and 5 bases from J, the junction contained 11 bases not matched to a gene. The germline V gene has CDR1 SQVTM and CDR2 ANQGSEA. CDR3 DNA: TGCAGCGTCACGGGACAGGCTCGGGCAACTGAAGCTTTCTTT. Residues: CSVTGQARATEAFF.

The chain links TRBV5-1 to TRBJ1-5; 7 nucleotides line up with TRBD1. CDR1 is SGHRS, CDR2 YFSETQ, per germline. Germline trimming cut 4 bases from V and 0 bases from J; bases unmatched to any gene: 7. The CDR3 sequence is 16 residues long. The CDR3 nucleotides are TGCGCCAGCAGCGTAGGGGGCGATTATAGCAATCAGCCCCAGCATTTT. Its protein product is CASSVGGDYSNQPQHF.

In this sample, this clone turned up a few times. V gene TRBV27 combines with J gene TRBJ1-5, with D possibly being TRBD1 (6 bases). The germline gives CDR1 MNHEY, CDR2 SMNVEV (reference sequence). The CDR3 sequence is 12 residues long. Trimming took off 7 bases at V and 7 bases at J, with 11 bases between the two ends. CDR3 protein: CASTSGGQPQHF. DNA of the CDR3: TGTGCCAGCACCTCGGGGGGCCAGCCCCAGCATTTT.

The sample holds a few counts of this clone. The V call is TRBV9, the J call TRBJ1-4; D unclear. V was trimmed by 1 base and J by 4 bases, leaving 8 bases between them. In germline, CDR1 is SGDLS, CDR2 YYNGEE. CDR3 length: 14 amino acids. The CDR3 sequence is CASSVMPGNEKLFF. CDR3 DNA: TGTGCCAGCAGCGTAATGCCGGGTAATGAAAAACTGTTTTTT.

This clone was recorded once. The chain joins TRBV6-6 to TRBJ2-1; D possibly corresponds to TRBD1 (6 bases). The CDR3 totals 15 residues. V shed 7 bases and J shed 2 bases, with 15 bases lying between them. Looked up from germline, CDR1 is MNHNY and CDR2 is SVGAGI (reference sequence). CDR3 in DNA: TGTGCCAGCACCAGGACCCCAGGGGCCTACAATGAGCAGTTCTTC. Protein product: CASTRTPGAYNEQFF.

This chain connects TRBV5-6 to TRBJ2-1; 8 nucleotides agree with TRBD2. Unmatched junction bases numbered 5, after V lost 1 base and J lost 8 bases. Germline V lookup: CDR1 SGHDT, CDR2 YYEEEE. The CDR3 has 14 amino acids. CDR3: CASSLSGGPHEQFF. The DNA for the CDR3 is TGTGCCAGCAGCTTGTCGGGAGGGCCCCATGAGCAGTTCTTC.

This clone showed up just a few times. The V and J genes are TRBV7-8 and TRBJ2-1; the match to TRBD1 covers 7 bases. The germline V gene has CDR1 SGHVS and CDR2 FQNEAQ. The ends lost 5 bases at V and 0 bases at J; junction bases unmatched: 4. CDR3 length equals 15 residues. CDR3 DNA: TGTGCCAGCAGCAGAGGACAGGTCTCCTACAATGAGCAGTTCTTC. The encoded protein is CASSRGQVSYNEQFF.

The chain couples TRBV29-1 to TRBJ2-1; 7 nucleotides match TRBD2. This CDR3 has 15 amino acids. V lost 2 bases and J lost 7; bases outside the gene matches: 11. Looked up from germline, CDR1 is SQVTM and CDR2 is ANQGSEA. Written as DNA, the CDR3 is TGCAGCGTTGAAAGGTCGAGCGGGATAAGTAATGAGCAGTTCTTC. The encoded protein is CSVERSSGISNEQFF.

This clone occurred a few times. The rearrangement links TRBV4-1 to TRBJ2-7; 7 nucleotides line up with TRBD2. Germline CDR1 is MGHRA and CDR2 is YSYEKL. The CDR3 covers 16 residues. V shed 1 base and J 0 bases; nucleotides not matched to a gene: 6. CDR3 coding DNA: TGCGCCAGCAGCCAAGTTGGGCTAGCGGCCTCCTACGAGCAGTACTTC. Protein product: CASSQVGLAASYEQYF.